This T cell receptor (beta chain) was captured by sequencing in a study of lymphopenia after photon versus proton radiotherapy. Profiled with immunoSEQ multiplex PCR; TCRdb holds only in-frame clones, not every one. The table lists tens of thousands of clones, 80% to 95% of them singletons. Study results and caveats: In patients who died, overall survival fell as post-nadir TCR diversity dropped more. After the lymphocyte nadir, photon-treated repertoires showed oligoclonal expansion, especially of CD8+ Temra cells. Proton therapy kept repertoires fairly stable, unlike photons, which gained effector/memory cells. Only patients who died were analyzed for survival; proton advantage is unproven.

CDR1 and CDR2 from the germline V gene are MDHEN and SYDVKM. The CDR3 covers 14 residues. Trimming cost V 7 bases and J 7 bases, with 19 bases left between them. About this clone: Its antigen remains unknown.

This receptor was obtained from a middle-aged woman with cholangiocarcinoma. The input for sequencing was peripheral blood, taken from a patient treated with photon-based radiotherapy. The chain uses TRBV28 and TRBJ2-5; D is tentatively TRBD1 or TRBD2 (6 bases each). CDR3 sequence reads: CASTQGGIKGTQYF. The CDR3 DNA sequence: TGTGCCAGCACCCAAGGGGGGATCAAAGGGACCCAGTACTTC. The full variable domain, in which reference TRBV28 and TRBJ2-5 provide the parts outside the CDR3, is DVKVTQSSRYLVKRTGEKVFLECVQDMDHENMFWYRQDPGLGLRLIYFSYDVKMKEKGDIPEGYSVSREKKERFSLILESASTNQTSMYLCASTQGGIKGTQYFGPGTRLLVL.